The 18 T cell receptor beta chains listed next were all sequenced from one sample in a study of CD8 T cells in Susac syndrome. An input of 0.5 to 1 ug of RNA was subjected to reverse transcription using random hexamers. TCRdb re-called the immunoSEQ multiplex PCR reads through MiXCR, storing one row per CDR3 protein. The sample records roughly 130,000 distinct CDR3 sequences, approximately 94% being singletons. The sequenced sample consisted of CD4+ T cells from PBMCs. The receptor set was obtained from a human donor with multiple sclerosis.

The CDR3 coding sequence is TGTGCCAACCGAAAGGGACAGGGGGCGCCCACTGAAGCTTTCTTT. Translation gives CANRKGQGAPTEAFF. This chain uses TRBV12-3 or TRBV12-4 with TRBJ1-1; 12 bases are a match to TRBD1. This CDR3 has 15 amino acids. V was pared by 10 bases and J by 4 bases, with 10 bases of the junction left unmatched.

The CDR3 loop is CASSLGGIGYTF. CDR3 coding DNA: TGTGCCAGCAGTTTAGGGGGAATCGGCTACACCTTC. The chain has TRBV12-3 or TRBV12-4 and TRBJ1-2; D gene uncertain. The CDR3 is 12 residues long. Trimming took 1 base from V and 8 from J, leaving 8 bases between them.

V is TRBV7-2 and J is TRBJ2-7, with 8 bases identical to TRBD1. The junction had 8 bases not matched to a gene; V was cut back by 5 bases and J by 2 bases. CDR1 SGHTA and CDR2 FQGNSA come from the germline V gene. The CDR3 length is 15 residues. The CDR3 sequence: CASSTRTGRTYEQYF. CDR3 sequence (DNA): TGTGCCAGCAGCACCCGGACAGGGCGGACCTACGAGCAGTACTTC.

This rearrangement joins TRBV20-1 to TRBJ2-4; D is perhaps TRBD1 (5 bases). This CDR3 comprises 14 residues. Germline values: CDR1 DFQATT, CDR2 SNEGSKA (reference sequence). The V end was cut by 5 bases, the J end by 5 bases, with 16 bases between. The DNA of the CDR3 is TGCAGTGCTGAAGGACGCCTCAGGGAAAACATTCAGTACTTC. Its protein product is CSAEGRLRENIQYF.

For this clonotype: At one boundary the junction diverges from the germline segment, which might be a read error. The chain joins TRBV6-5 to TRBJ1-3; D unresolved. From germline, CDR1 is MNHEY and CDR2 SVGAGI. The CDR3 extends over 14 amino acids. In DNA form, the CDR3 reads TGTGCCAGCAGTTACTCGGCCTCTGAAAACACCATATATTTT. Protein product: CASSYSASENTIYF.

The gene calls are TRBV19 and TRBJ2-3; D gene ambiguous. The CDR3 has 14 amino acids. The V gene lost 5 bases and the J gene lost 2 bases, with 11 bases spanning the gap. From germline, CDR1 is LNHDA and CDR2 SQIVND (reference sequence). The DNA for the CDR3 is TGTGCCAGTAGTCCGGACCCGGCCACAGATACGCAGTATTTT. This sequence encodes CASSPDPATDTQYF.

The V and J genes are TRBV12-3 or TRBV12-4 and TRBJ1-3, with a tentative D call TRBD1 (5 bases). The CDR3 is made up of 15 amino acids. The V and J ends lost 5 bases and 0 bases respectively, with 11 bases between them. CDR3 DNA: TGTGCCAGCAGTCCGACGGGGGGCTCTGGAAACACCATATATTTT. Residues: CASSPTGGSGNTIYF.

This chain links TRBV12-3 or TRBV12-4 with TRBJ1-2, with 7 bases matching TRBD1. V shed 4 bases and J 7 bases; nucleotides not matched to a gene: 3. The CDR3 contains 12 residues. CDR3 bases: TGTGCCAGCAGTTCTCCAGGGGGTGGCTACACCTTC. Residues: CASSSPGGGYTF.

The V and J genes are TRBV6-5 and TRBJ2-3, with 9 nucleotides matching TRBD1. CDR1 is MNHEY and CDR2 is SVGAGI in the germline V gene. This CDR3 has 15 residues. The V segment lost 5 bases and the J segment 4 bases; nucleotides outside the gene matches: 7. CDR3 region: CASSVQGARADTQYF. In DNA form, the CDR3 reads TGTGCCAGCAGTGTACAGGGGGCGCGCGCAGATACGCAGTATTTT.

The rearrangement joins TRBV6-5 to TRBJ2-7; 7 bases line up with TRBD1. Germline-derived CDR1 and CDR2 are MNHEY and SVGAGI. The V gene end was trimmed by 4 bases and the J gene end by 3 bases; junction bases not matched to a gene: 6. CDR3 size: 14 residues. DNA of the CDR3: TGTGCCAGCAGTTTGACAGGGCGCTTCTACGAGCAGTACTTC. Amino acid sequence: CASSLTGRFYEQYF.

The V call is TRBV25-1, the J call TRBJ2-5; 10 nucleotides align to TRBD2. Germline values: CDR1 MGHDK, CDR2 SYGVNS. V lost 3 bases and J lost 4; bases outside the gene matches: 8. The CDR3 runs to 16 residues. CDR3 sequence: CASSDLRTSGRETQYF. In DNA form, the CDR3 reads TGTGCCAGCAGTGATTTGCGGACTAGCGGTAGAGAGACCCAGTACTTC.

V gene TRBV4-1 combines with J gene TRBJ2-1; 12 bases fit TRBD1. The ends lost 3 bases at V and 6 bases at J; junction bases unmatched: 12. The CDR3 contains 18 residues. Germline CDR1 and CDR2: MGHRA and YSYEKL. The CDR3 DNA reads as TGCGCCAGCAGCCAGATCTCAGTCCCGGGACAGGGGGCCAATGAGCAGTTCTTC. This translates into CASSQISVPGQGANEQFF.

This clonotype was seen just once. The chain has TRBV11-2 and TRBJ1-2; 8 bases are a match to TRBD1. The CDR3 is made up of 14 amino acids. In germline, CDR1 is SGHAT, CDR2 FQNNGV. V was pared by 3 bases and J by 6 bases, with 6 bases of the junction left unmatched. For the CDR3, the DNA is TGTGCCAGCAGCTTCAACCCAGGGGGCGATGGCTACACCTTC. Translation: CASSFNPGGDGYTF.

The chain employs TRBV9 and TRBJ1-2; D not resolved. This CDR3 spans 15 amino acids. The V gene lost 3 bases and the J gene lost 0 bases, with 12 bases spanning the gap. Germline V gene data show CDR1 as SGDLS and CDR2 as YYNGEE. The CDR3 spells CASSAEGRPNYGYTF. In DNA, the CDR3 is TGTGCCAGCAGCGCGGAAGGCAGGCCTAACTATGGCTACACCTTC.

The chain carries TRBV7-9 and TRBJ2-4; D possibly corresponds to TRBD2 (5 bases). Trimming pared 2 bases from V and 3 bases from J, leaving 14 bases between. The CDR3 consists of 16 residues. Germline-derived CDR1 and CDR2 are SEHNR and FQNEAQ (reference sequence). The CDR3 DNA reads TGTGCCAGCAGCTTAAGCAGGCTGGAGGTCAAAAACATTCAGTACTTC. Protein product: CASSLSRLEVKNIQYF.

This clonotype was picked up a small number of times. CDR3 in DNA: TGTGCCAGCAGCTCCAACTCCAGAGAGACCCAGTACTTC. Translated, it gives CASSSNSRETQYF. V and J are TRBV7-2 and TRBJ2-5; D is unclear. The CDR3 is made up of 13 amino acids. With 4 bases removed from V and 4 bases from J, the gap between germline ends came to 10 bases. The germline gives CDR1 SGHTA, CDR2 FQGNSA. Full variable domain (missing parts from reference TRBV7-2 and TRBJ2-5): GAGVSQSPSNKVTEKGKDVELRCDPISGHTALYWYRQSLGQGLEFLIYFQGNSAPDKSGLPSDRFSAERTGGSVSTLTIQRTQQEDSAVYLCASSSNSRETQYFGPGTRLLVL.

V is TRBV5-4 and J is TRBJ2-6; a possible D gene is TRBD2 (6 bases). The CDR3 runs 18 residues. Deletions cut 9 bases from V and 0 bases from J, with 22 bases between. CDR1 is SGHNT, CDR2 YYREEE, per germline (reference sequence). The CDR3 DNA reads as TGTGCCACCGGAGGGGCGGGGTTACCAAGCTCTGGGGCCAACGTCCTGACTTTC. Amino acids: CATGGAGLPSSGANVLTF.

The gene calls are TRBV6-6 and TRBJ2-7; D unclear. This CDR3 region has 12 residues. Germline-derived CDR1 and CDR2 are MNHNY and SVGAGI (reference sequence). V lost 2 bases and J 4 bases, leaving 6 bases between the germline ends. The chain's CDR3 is CASSYNRYEQYF. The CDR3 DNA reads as TGTGCCAGCAGTTACAATCGGTACGAGCAGTACTTC.